This TCR beta chain was identified during a study of blood T cell repertoires in COVID-19. The wider study: T cells, B-cell-depleted T cells, or PBMCs provided the cDNA or gDNA that served as material.

The germline V gene encodes CDR1 KGHSH and CDR2 LQKENI. This CDR3 contains 13 residues. V was cut by 2 bases and J by 3 bases, with 8 bases left in between. As originally analysed: Reference gene primer amplification gave nucleated cell count estimates. Repertoires were generated with immunoSEQ multiplex PCR, while TCRdb's copy carries only in-frame clones and drops some. The V and J calls and the clone size are those of that table, but D and trimming were determined from the DNA. The sample lists about 140,000 clones; around nine tenths were seen once. This TCR was sampled from a man aged 50-60 years with active or convalescent COVID-19. The sequencing input was peripheral blood. The V and J genes are TRBV18 and TRBJ2-7; D is possibly TRBD1 (6 bases). The CDR3 reads CASSPTGNYEQYF. The CDR3, as DNA: TGTGCCAGCTCACCAACAGGGAACTACGAGCAGTACTTC.